The 18 T cell receptor beta chains reported below all come from one sample, sequenced in a study of OX40 agonist ivuxolimab in advanced cancers. TCRdb's table, derived via immunoSEQ multiplex PCR, lists solely in-frame clones and lacks some. The sample records almost 70,000 clones, over 60% being singletons. The sample was CD4+ or CD8+ T cells sorted from blood, taken in a trial of the OX40 agonist ivuxolimab. The receptors originated from an adult with an advanced solid tumor such as melanoma, head and neck, liver or kidney cancer.

The V and J genes are TRBV9 and TRBJ1-5; D not certain. The CDR3 sequence is 16 residues long. The V end was cut by 0 bases, the J end by 3 bases, with 13 bases between. Looked up from germline, CDR1 is SGDLS and CDR2 is YYNGEE. Written as DNA, the CDR3 is TGTGCCAGCAGCGTAGAAGGGCAGGAGTCCAATCAGCCCCAGCATTTT. Encoded protein: CASSVEGQESNQPQHF. Looking up the rest from reference TRBV9 and TRBJ1-5 gives the full variable domain: DSGVTQTPKHLITATGQRVTLRCSPRSGDLSVYWYQQSLDQGLQFLIQYYNGEERAKGNILERFSAQQFPDLHSELNLSSLELGDSALYFCASSVEGQESNQPQHFGDGTRLSIL.

The chain is built from TRBV7-8 and TRBJ2-3; 15 bases match TRBD2. CDR3 length equals 17 residues. In germline, CDR1 is SGHVS, CDR2 FQNEAQ. J lost 4 bases, V lost 1 base, and 3 bases had no gene match. CDR3 in DNA: TGTGCCAGCAGCTTAGGGACTAGCGGGAGGGCCTCAGATACGCAGTATTTT. Its protein product is CASSLGTSGRASDTQYF.

V usage is TRBV6-1 and J usage is TRBJ2-5; either TRBD1 or TRBD2 may supply D (5 bases each). V was pared by 4 bases and J by 1 base, with 16 bases between. CDR1 and CDR2 from the germline V gene are MNHNS and SASEGT. This CDR3 has 16 amino acids. The CDR3 reads CASSAGHGKAQETQYF. In nucleotides, the CDR3 is TGTGCCAGCAGTGCGGGGCACGGTAAGGCCCAAGAGACCCAGTACTTC.

The CDR3: CASSPVRASYNEQFF. CDR3 coding DNA: TGTGCCAGCAGCCCCGTACGGGCCTCCTACAATGAGCAGTTCTTC. This sequence joins TRBV11-2 and TRBJ2-1; D uncertain. Trimming pared 5 bases from V and 0 bases from J, leaving 11 bases between. The CDR3 loop spans 15 amino acids. Per germline, CDR1 SGHAT and CDR2 FQNNGV.

This clone was detected only once. The chain carries TRBV5-1 and TRBJ2-2; either TRBD1 or TRBD2 may fit D (5 bases each). There are 17 residues in the CDR3. CDR1 and CDR2 from the germline V gene are SGHRS and YFSETQ. The V end was cut by 1 base, the J end by 5 bases, with 18 bases between. As DNA, the CDR3 is TGCGCCAGCAGCTTGAGGATTTGGGACCCCCGGACCGGGGAGCTGTTTTTT. Amino acids: CASSLRIWDPRTGELFF.

CDR3 in amino acids: CASSSRITDRAKNIQYF. The CDR3 DNA is TGTGCCAGCAGCTCACGAATCACGGACAGGGCCAAAAACATTCAGTACTTC. The chain uses TRBV11-2 and TRBJ2-4, with 7 bases aligning to TRBD1. The CDR3 totals 17 residues. Unmatched junction bases numbered 10, after V lost 4 bases and J lost 1 base. CDR1 is SGHAT and CDR2 is FQNNGV in the germline V gene.

The rearrangement joins TRBV9 to TRBJ2-5; 15 nucleotides agree with TRBD2. This CDR3 contains 16 residues. The germline CDR1 and CDR2 sequences are SGDLS and YYNGEE. V shed 2 bases, J shed 5 bases, and the junction held 4 bases outside the gene matches. This chain's CDR3 is CASSVGTSGGTETQYF. CDR3 nucleotide sequence: TGTGCCAGCAGCGTGGGGACTAGCGGGGGGACGGAGACCCAGTACTTC. Complete variable domain (other parts from reference TRBV9 and TRBJ2-5): DSGVTQTPKHLITATGQRVTLRCSPRSGDLSVYWYQQSLDQGLQFLIQYYNGEERAKGNILERFSAQQFPDLHSELNLSSLELGDSALYFCASSVGTSGGTETQYFGPGTRLLVL.

The chain combines TRBV7-8 with TRBJ2-5, with D tentatively TRBD1 (5 bases). The V gene lost 3 bases and the J gene lost 5 bases, with 13 bases spanning the gap. Germline CDR1 reads SGHVS; CDR2 reads FQNEAQ. The CDR3 totals 14 residues. The CDR3 sequence is CASSLQGIRETQYF. In DNA, the CDR3 is TGTGCCAGCAGCTTGCAGGGAATCCGGGAGACCCAGTACTTC.

J is TRBJ2-3 and V is TRBV5-1, with 9 bases identical to TRBD2. The ends lost 0 bases at V and 6 bases at J; junction bases unmatched: 11. Germline CDR1 reads SGHRS; CDR2 reads YFSETQ. This CDR3 is 17 amino acids long. CDR3 DNA: TGCGCCAGCAGCTTGGGTGCTGCGGGGGGGCGTTGGGATACGCAGTATTTT. This translates into CASSLGAAGGRWDTQYF.

V gene TRBV9 combines with J gene TRBJ1-6; D might be TRBD1 (5 bases). The germline V and J ends were trimmed by 4 bases and 6 bases, with 14 bases remaining between them. Germline-derived CDR1 and CDR2 are SGDLS and YYNGEE. CDR3 length equals 15 residues. CDR3 in DNA: TGTGCCAGCAGCCCCGCTGGGGCCGTTAATTCACCCCTCCACTTT. It translates to CASSPAGAVNSPLHF.

The V call is TRBV5-1, the J call TRBJ2-1; TRBD1 agrees at 9 bases. The CDR3 runs 17 residues. J lost 3 bases, V lost 2 bases, and 9 bases had no gene match. From germline, CDR1 is SGHRS and CDR2 YFSETQ. The CDR3 nucleotides are TGCGCCAGCAGCTTCTCTCTGGACAGGGGACTCTACAATGAGCAGTTCTTC. Translated: CASSFSLDRGLYNEQFF.

The chain uses TRBV6-1 and TRBJ2-1; 7 bases align to TRBD2. This CDR3 comprises 13 residues. The germline gives CDR1 MNHNS, CDR2 SASEGT. Trimming at V came to 7 bases and at J to 6 bases, leaving 6 bases not matched to a gene. CDR3 sequence (DNA): TGTGCCAGCAACCCGACTAGCATCAATGAGCAGTTCTTC. It encodes CASNPTSINEQFF.

The V and J genes are TRBV25-1 and TRBJ2-1; TRBD1 or TRBD2 may be the D gene (5 bases each). This CDR3 is built from 15 residues. The germline CDR1 and CDR2 sequences are MGHDK and SYGVNS. The V gene lost 5 bases and the J gene lost 1 base, with 12 bases spanning the gap. CDR3 coding DNA: TGTGCCAGCAGTAGACTGAGGGGATCCTACAATGAGCAGTTCTTC. Its protein is CASSRLRGSYNEQFF. Complete variable domain (other parts from reference TRBV25-1 and TRBJ2-1): EADIYQTPRYLVIGTGKKITLECSQTMGHDKMYWYQQDPGMELHLIHYSYGVNSTEKGDLSSESTVSRIRTEHFPLTLESARPSHTSQYLCASSRLRGSYNEQFFGPGTRLTVL.

This chain uses TRBV7-8 with TRBJ2-7; 9 positions agree with TRBD2. Germline CDR1 is SGHVS and CDR2 is FQNEAQ. V was pared by 4 bases and J by 7 bases, with 20 bases of the junction left unmatched. This CDR3 has 18 amino acids. In DNA, the CDR3 is TGTGCCAGCAGCTCCCGCATCTCCACTAGCGGGCCTAAGTGGGAGCAGTACTTC. Protein: CASSSRISTSGPKWEQYF.

The chain uses TRBV5-8 and TRBJ2-1; D not certain. Germline loops: CDR1 SGHTS, CDR2 YDEGEE. The length of the CDR3 is 16 residues. Trimming pared 0 bases from V and 0 bases from J, leaving 10 bases between. The CDR3 region has the DNA TGTGCCAGCAGCTTGGGGCGCATACCCTCCTACAATGAGCAGTTCTTC. Translation gives CASSLGRIPSYNEQFF.

This clone was detected only a few times. This chain links TRBV29-1 with TRBJ2-7; D is unclear. Germline V gene sequence: CDR1 SQVTM, CDR2 ANQGSEA. Trimming left V 0 bases short and J 3 bases short, with 9 bases between. This CDR3 is built from 13 residues. The CDR3 DNA reads TGCAGCGTTGAAGACCAAACTCACTACGAGCAGTACTTC. Translation: CSVEDQTHYEQYF.

This sequence joins TRBV27 and TRBJ2-7, with D hard to call. This CDR3 region has 13 residues. Trimming cost V 3 bases and J 1 base, with 7 bases left between them. Germline lookup yields CDR1 MNHEY and CDR2 SMNVEV (reference sequence). The CDR3 region has the DNA TGTGCCAGCAGTTTTGACGGATCCTACGAGCAGTACTTC. Protein: CASSFDGSYEQYF.

The chain employs TRBV27 and TRBJ2-1, with TRBD2 matching over 10 bases. V was pared by 6 bases and J by 6 bases, with 14 bases of the junction left unmatched. This CDR3 contains 17 residues. Germline CDR1 is MNHEY and CDR2 is SMNVEV (reference sequence). The CDR3 DNA reads as TGTGCCAGCAGCCGTGTTGGTTTCAGCGGGGGGGCCAATGAGCAGTTCTTC. It specifies CASSRVGFSGGANEQFF.